The rows below give T cell receptor beta chains drawn from one sample of a study of blood T cell repertoires in COVID-19. The assay was immunoSEQ multiplex PCR, and TCRdb's table has in-frame clones only and misses some. The sample lists under 130,000 clones; about 89% were seen once. The sample consisted of peripheral blood. Receptor source: an older woman with acute or convalescent COVID-19. Each CDR3 is given with its conserved first and last residue. A D gene is named only where the DNA matches it firmly. Clone size appears in some rows only: once, few, many, or a class for an expanded clone.

d_call clone_size j_call cdr3_length v_call cdr3_aa cdr3_nt
TRBD1 . TRBJ1-4 15 TRBV9 CASSVTGVVGEKLFF TGTGCCAGCAGCGTCACAGGGGTGGTAGGGGAAAAACTGTTTTTT
. . TRBJ1-1 13 TRBV19 CACEIGRGTEAFF TGTGCCTGTGAAATCGGGAGAGGCACTGAAGCTTTCTTT
. . TRBJ1-5 15 TRBV6-1 CASSEAGAGNQPQHF TGTGCCAGCAGTGAAGCAGGGGCGGGCAATCAGCCCCAGCATTTT
TRBD2 . TRBJ2-1 14 TRBV29-1 CSVDLTSGNNEQFF TGCAGCGTTGACCTGACTAGCGGGAACAATGAGCAGTTCTTC
. few TRBJ1-2 13 TRBV27 CASSFRGAVGYTF TGTGCCAGCAGTTTCAGGGGCGCGGTGGGCTACACCTTC
. . TRBJ2-1 16 TRBV9 CASSVDGGGVYNEQFF TGTGCCAGCAGCGTAGACGGCGGCGGGGTCTACAATGAGCAGTTCTTC
TRBD1 . TRBJ2-5 13 TRBV2 CASKSTGGETQYF TGTGCCAGCAAGTCGACAGGGGGAGAGACCCAGTACTTC
. . TRBJ1-5 15 TRBV6-2/TRBV6-3 CASSGGVVSNQPQHF TGTGCCAGCAGCGGAGGAGTAGTAAGCAATCAGCCCCAGCATTTT
. . TRBJ1-4 13 TRBV30 CARGRGGSEKLFF TGTGCCCGCGGACGGGGAGGGAGTGAAAAACTGTTTTTT
TRBD1 . TRBJ1-2 14 TRBV2 CASSGTGAAHGYTF TGTGCCAGCAGTGGGACAGGAGCTGCACATGGCTACACCTTC
TRBD1 . TRBJ1-2 14 TRBV25-1 CASSDPGQGYGYTF TGTGCCAGCAGTGACCCGGGACAGGGATATGGCTACACCTTC
. . TRBJ1-1 12 TRBV6-4 CASGSENTEAFF TGTGCCAGCGGCAGCGAGAACACTGAAGCTTTCTTT
TRBD1 few TRBJ2-1 14 TRBV30 CAWSVRDRGNEQFF TGTGCCTGGAGTGTCCGGGACAGGGGTAATGAGCAGTTCTTC
TRBD2 . TRBJ2-1 15 TRBV7-9 CASSLLAGGYNEQFF TGTGCCAGCAGCCTCCTAGCGGGAGGTTACAATGAGCAGTTCTTC
. . TRBJ2-3 15 TRBV6-6 CASSYQTTERSTQYF TGTGCCAGCAGTTACCAAACTACCGAGAGGAGTACGCAGTATTTT
. . TRBJ2-1 15 TRBV19 CASRRGTYPYNEQFF TGTGCCAGCAGAAGAGGGACTTACCCGTACAATGAGCAGTTCTTC
TRBD2 . TRBJ2-1 14 TRBV5-1 CASSGTSGTNEQFF TGCGCCAGCAGCGGGACTAGCGGAACCAATGAGCAGTTCTTC
TRBD1 . TRBJ1-6 15 TRBV2 CASSELGQGKSPLHF TGTGCCAGCAGTGAGCTGGGACAGGGTAAATCACCCCTCCACTTT
. . TRBJ1-1 13 TRBV19 CASWAGLNTEAFF TGTGCCAGTTGGGCGGGGCTGAACACTGAAGCTTTCTTT
TRBD1 few TRBJ1-3 16 TRBV3-1/TRBV3-2 CASSQVTGGYGNTIYF TGTGCCAGCAGCCAAGTTACAGGGGGCTACGGAAACACCATATATTTT
. . TRBJ2-2 16 TRBV3-1/TRBV3-2 CASSPRGGFSNGELFF TGTGCCAGCAGCCCAAGGGGGGGATTCAGTAACGGGGAGCTGTTTTTT
. . TRBJ1-2 13 TRBV6-1 CASSEVRDYGYTF TGTGCCAGCAGTGAAGTCAGGGACTATGGCTACACCTTC
TRBD2 . TRBJ2-1 15 TRBV2 CASSVELAGINEQFF TGTGCCAGCAGTGTGGAGCTAGCGGGAATCAATGAGCAGTTCTTC
. . TRBJ1-2 13 TRBV24-1 CATSDAIGYGYTF TGTGCCACCAGTGATGCAATCGGCTATGGCTACACCTTC
TRBD2 few TRBJ2-7 16 TRBV19 CASSTGTSGRSYEQYF TGTGCCAGTAGTACCGGGACTAGCGGGAGAAGCTACGAGCAGTACTTC
. once TRBJ2-1 16 TRBV9 CASSVDRGNGYNEQFF TGTGCCAGCAGCGTAGATCGGGGGAACGGATACAATGAGCAGTTCTTC
TRBD1 . TRBJ1-2 15 TRBV11-3 CASRPTTGTRGGYTF TGTGCCAGCAGGCCGACGACAGGGACCCGTGGAGGCTACACCTTC
. . TRBJ1-4 14 TRBV6-5 CASRGSTTNEKLFF TGTGCCAGCAGGGGGAGTACAACTAATGAAAAACTGTTTTTT
. . TRBJ2-3 18 TRBV3-1/TRBV3-2 CASSQAVSEAVRTDTQYF TGTGCCAGCAGCCAGGCGGTGTCGGAGGCGGTGAGGACAGATACGCAGTATTTT
TRBD1 . TRBJ2-7 12 TRBV7-9 CASSTTGDEQYF TGTGCCAGCAGCACGACAGGGGACGAGCAGTACTTC
. . TRBJ1-1 13 TRBV18 CASSDSHDTEAFF TGTGCCAGCTCAGACAGCCACGACACTGAAGCTTTCTTT
. . TRBJ1-4 13 TRBV2 CASSVGGFEKLFF TGTGCCAGCAGCGTGGGGGGATTTGAAAAACTGTTTTTT
TRBD1 . TRBJ1-3 15 TRBV5-1 CASSTQGASGNTIYF TGCGCCAGCAGCACACAGGGGGCCTCTGGAAACACCATATATTTT
. . TRBJ1-2 14 TRBV5-4 CASSLGQINYGYTF TGTGCCAGCAGCTTGGGACAAATTAACTATGGCTACACCTTC
TRBD2 . TRBJ2-1 14 TRBV29-1 CSGTSGISLAEQFF TGCAGCGGGACTAGCGGGATAAGTTTGGCTGAGCAGTTCTTC
TRBD1 . TRBJ1-6 15 TRBV5-1 CASSTRTGGDSPLHF TGCGCCAGCAGCACCCGGACAGGAGGGGATTCACCCCTCCACTTT
. . TRBJ1-5 14 TRBV28 CASSLGQTNQPQHF TGTGCCAGCAGTTTAGGGCAGACGAATCAGCCCCAGCATTTT
. . TRBJ1-1 13 TRBV10-3 CAIMRSFLTEAFF TGTGCCATCATGAGGTCCTTTTTAACTGAAGCTTTCTTT
. . TRBJ1-1 13 TRBV27 CASSLDLWTEAFF TGTGCCAGCAGTTTGGACTTGTGGACTGAAGCTTTCTTT
. . TRBJ1-4 14 TRBV19 CASSNAFRNEKLFF TGTGCCAGTAGTAATGCGTTCCGTAATGAAAAACTGTTTTTT
TRBD1 . TRBJ2-1 17 TRBV10-2 CASRAQSGTGNHNEQFF TGCGCCAGCAGAGCCCAGTCCGGGACAGGGAATCACAATGAGCAGTTCTTC
. . TRBJ1-2 14 TRBV5-4 CASSLGGLNYGYTF TGTGCCAGCAGCTTAGGAGGGTTGAACTATGGCTACACCTTC
. . TRBJ1-1 16 TRBV5-5 CASSWASGGLNTEAFF TGTGCCAGCAGCTGGGCCTCCGGGGGATTGAACACTGAAGCTTTCTTT
TRBD1 . TRBJ1-1 17 TRBV7-9 CASSQSPGTGSNTEAFF TGTGCCAGCAGCCAAAGTCCCGGGACAGGGTCGAACACTGAAGCTTTCTTT
. . TRBJ1-5 13 TRBV30 CAWSSGPHEPQHF TGTGCCTGGAGTTCAGGGCCCCATGAGCCCCAGCATTTT
. . TRBJ2-7 15 TRBV27 CASSLARGSPYEQYF TGTGCCAGCAGTTTGGCCAGAGGGTCTCCCTACGAGCAGTACTTC
. . TRBJ2-1 15 TRBV5-1 CASSLFPGANNEQFF TGCGCCAGCAGCTTGTTCCCGGGAGCGAACAATGAGCAGTTCTTC
TRBD2 . TRBJ2-3 18 TRBV5-6 CASSWGRLKAGGPNTQYF TGTGCCAGCAGCTGGGGGCGACTAAAAGCGGGAGGGCCGAATACGCAGTATTTT
. . TRBJ2-3 12 TRBV6-5 CASSPRADTQYF TGTGCCAGCAGCCCCAGGGCGGATACGCAGTATTTT
. . TRBJ2-2 15 TRBV9 CASSVHGLDTGELFF TGTGCCAGCAGCGTCCATGGGCTGGACACCGGGGAGCTGTTTTTT
TRBD1 . TRBJ1-2 14 TRBV5-1 CASSSTQGVYGYTF TGCGCCAGCAGCTCAACCCAGGGGGTTTATGGCTACACCTTC